What follows is one T cell receptor beta chain and its context. Germline lookup yields CDR1 SGHRS and CDR2 YFSETQ. The V end lost 2 bases, the J end lost 0 bases, and 16 bases lay between the germline ends. This CDR3 has 17 residues. This entry comes from a study of cytomegalovirus exposure and HLA in healthy donors. In the PCR, 60 Vbeta and 13 Jbeta primers were used. TCRdb's table, derived via immunoSEQ multiplex PCR, lists solely in-frame clones and lacks some. This sample carries about 180,000 clones, over 65% of them seen once, and the ten largest clones take 1.2% to 1.5%. The chain combines TRBV5-1 with TRBJ2-3; TRBD1 is a possible D gene (6 bases). The TCR comes from a woman in her twenties or thirties in good health and CMV-seropositive. Sequenced material: PBMCs. The CDR3 region has the DNA TGCGCCAGCAGCTTTAAACAGGGCACCTTGAGCACAGATACGCAGTATTTT. This sequence encodes CASSFKQGTLSTDTQYF.